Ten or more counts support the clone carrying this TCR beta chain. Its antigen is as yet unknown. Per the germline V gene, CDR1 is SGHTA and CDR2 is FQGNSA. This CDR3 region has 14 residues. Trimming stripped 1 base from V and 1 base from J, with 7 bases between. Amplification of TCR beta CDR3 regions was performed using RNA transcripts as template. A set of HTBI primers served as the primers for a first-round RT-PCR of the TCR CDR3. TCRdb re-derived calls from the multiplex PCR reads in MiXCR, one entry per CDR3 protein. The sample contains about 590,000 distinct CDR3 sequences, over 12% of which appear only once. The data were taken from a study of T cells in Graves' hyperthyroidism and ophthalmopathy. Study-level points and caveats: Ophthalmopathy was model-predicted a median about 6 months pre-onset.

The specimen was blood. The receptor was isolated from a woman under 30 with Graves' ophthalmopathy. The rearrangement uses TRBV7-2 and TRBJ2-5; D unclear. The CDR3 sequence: CASSLGGSQETQYF. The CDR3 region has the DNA TGTGCCAGCAGCTTAGGAGGCAGCCAAGAGACCCAGTACTTC.